The 12 T cell receptor beta chains presented below share a single source sample, sequenced in a study of OX40 agonist ivuxolimab in advanced cancers. Libraries came from the immunoSEQ multiplex PCR assay. TCRdb stores this immuneACCESS table with in-frame sequences only. Part of the clones is absent; in the studies checked, under half of the shortfall reflects unresolved V genes, and no reason is known for the rest. The sample table shows approximately 35,000 clones, and about 84% are seen once. In total, the top ten clones hold 15% to 20% of the sample. The material was CD4+ or CD8+ T cells sorted from blood, obtained in a trial of the OX40 agonist ivuxolimab. The source is an adult with an advanced solid tumor such as melanoma, head and neck, liver or kidney cancer.

The chain joins TRBV28 to TRBJ2-7, with TRBD2 matching over 8 bases. The CDR3 is 15 amino acids. J lost 3 bases, V lost 5 bases, and 9 bases had no gene match. Germline CDR1 is MDHEN and CDR2 is SYDVKM. The CDR3 nucleotides read TGTGCCAGCAGTCTACTAGCGGAACTAGACTACGAGCAGTACTTC. Protein product: CASSLLAELDYEQYF.

The chain couples TRBV4-1 to TRBJ2-5; D remains ambiguous. The germline V gene has CDR1 MGHRA and CDR2 YSYEKL. The CDR3 runs 14 residues. Trimming stripped 0 bases from V and 6 bases from J, with 11 bases between. For the CDR3, the DNA is TGCGCCAGCAGCCAAGATCTAACCTGGAAGACCCAGTACTTC. It translates to CASSQDLTWKTQYF.

V gene TRBV6-1 combines with J gene TRBJ2-5; 9 bases are a match to TRBD1. The CDR3 consists of 15 residues. In germline, CDR1 is MNHNS, CDR2 SASEGT. Trimming cost V 4 bases and J 5 bases; bases outside gene matches: 8. Here the CDR3 DNA reads TGTGCCAGCAGTGGACCGGGACAGGGTGGGGAGACCCAGTACTTC. Translating gives CASSGPGQGGETQYF.

This clone has just a few counts. This sequence joins TRBV7-9 and TRBJ2-7; D is unresolved. This CDR3 is 12 amino acids long. The V and J ends lost 5 bases and 5 bases respectively, with 10 bases between them. Germline V CDR1 and CDR2: SEHNR, FQNEAQ (reference sequence). CDR3 DNA sequence: TGTGCCAGCAGCCGAGACCCACACGAGCAGTACTTC. Encoded protein: CASSRDPHEQYF.

By sample fraction, this clone is large. The chain has TRBV28 and TRBJ1-5, with no clear D. Trimming cost V 10 bases and J 0 bases, with 16 bases left between them. CDR1 and CDR2 from the germline V gene are MDHEN and SYDVKM. The CDR3 length is 15 residues. The CDR3 sequence is CAISIPTDSNQPQHF. The DNA of the CDR3 is TGTGCCATCTCAATTCCTACAGATAGCAATCAGCCCCAGCATTTT.

The rearrangement links TRBV4-1 to TRBJ2-7, with TRBD1 identical over 8 bases. The CDR3 runs to 18 residues. The V segment lost 3 bases and the J segment 6 bases; nucleotides outside the gene matches: 19. Germline lookup yields CDR1 MGHRA and CDR2 YSYEKL. The CDR3 DNA reads as TGCGCCAGCAGCCATGCATCTGCACCCCGGACAGGGTCCAGCGAGCAGTACTTC. The encoded protein is CASSHASAPRTGSSEQYF.

The chain is built from TRBV28 and TRBJ2-1; no definite D call. The V gene's germline CDR1 is MDHEN and CDR2 SYDVKM. Trimming took 6 bases from V and 8 from J, leaving 8 bases between them. The CDR3 consists of 11 residues. The CDR3: CASSPSYEQFF. The CDR3 DNA reads TGTGCCAGCAGCCCAAGCTATGAGCAGTTCTTC.

This clone was observed a single time. This chain connects TRBV7-8 to TRBJ1-2; no clear D gene. Looked up from germline, CDR1 is SGHVS and CDR2 is FQNEAQ. This CDR3 is built from 14 residues. Between the trimmed V and J ends, which lost 8 bases and 7 bases, there was a span of 20 bases. The CDR3 DNA sequence: TGTGCCAGCTCATTGGCAGGACTGGATGCTGGCTACACCTTC. It translates to CASSLAGLDAGYTF.

As regards this clone: Other nucleotide sequences from this sample produce the same CDR3. V and J are TRBV28 and TRBJ2-7, with 8 bases fitting TRBD1. J lost 3 bases, V lost 5 bases, and 6 bases had no gene match. CDR3 length: 14 amino acids. The germline gives CDR1 MDHEN, CDR2 SYDVKM. CDR3 residues: CASSPPGTGYEQYF. CDR3 DNA: TGTGCCAGCAGTCCACCCGGGACAGGCTACGAGCAGTACTTC.

This clone was seen only a few times. The V and J genes are TRBV6-6 and TRBJ2-6, with 10 bases identical to TRBD2. J gave up 4 bases and V 6 bases, and 6 bases lay outside the gene matches. Germline V gene data show CDR1 as MNHNY and CDR2 as SVGAGI (reference sequence). CDR3 size: 16 residues. CDR3 sequence: CASSVAGGSGANVLTF. In nucleotides, the CDR3 is TGTGCCAGCAGCGTAGCGGGAGGATCGGGGGCCAACGTCCTGACTTTC.

The chain combines TRBV19 with TRBJ1-2, with no clear D. The ends were cut back, 5 bases at V and 0 bases at J, with 7 bases in the middle. The CDR3 covers 13 residues. Germline loops: CDR1 LNHDA, CDR2 SQIVND (reference sequence). The CDR3 here is CASSLGTNYGYTF. CDR3 nucleotides: TGTGCCAGTAGTCTAGGAACTAACTATGGCTACACCTTC.

The V and J genes are TRBV19 and TRBJ1-2; D unresolved. The V and J ends lost 6 bases and 0 bases respectively, with 11 bases between them. Per the germline V gene, CDR1 is LNHDA and CDR2 is SQIVND (reference sequence). The CDR3 has 14 amino acids. CDR3: CASSPAVANYGYTF. The DNA for the CDR3 is TGTGCCAGTAGCCCAGCGGTAGCTAACTATGGCTACACCTTC.